This is a list of T cell receptor beta chains from one sample in a study of blood T cell repertoires in COVID-19. The repertoire was sequenced with immunoSEQ multiplex PCR; TCRdb's copy has only in-frame clones and lacks some. The table includes approximately 10,000 clones, 85% to 90% detected once. The source material was peripheral blood. All receptors derive from a woman between 55 and 75 years old with active COVID-19. CDR3s include the opening cysteine and the closing phenylalanine or tryptophan. D genes are given only for firm matches. Size is stated for part of the rows, as once, few or many counts, or as a class when the clone is expanded.

J | size | V | D | CDR3 | DNA
TRBJ2-1 | . | TRBV28 | . | CASSFLQGTYNEQFF | TGTGCCAGCAGTTTCCTACAGGGAACCTACAATGAGCAGTTCTTC
TRBJ2-7 | . | TRBV7-6 | . | CASSLGVGATYEQYF | TGTGCCAGCAGCTTAGGCGTGGGCGCGACCTACGAGCAGTACTTC
TRBJ2-1 | . | TRBV9 | TRBD2 | CASSVLAGKYNEQFF | TGTGCCAGCAGCGTACTAGCGGGGAAATACAATGAGCAGTTCTTC
TRBJ2-3 | . | TRBV19 | . | CASSIDSATDTQYF | TGTGCCAGTAGTATAGATTCAGCGACAGATACGCAGTATTTT
TRBJ1-2 | . | TRBV6-1 | . | CASSDWGGSYGYTF | TGTGCCAGCAGTGATTGGGGGGGCAGCTATGGCTACACCTTC
TRBJ2-2 | . | TRBV18 | . | CASSPPGASWELFF | TGTGCCAGCTCACCACCAGGAGCCTCTTGGGAGCTGTTTTTT
TRBJ2-1 | . | TRBV27 | TRBD2 | CASSTAAGAYNEQFF | TGTGCCAGCAGTACCGCCGCGGGAGCCTACAATGAGCAGTTCTTC
TRBJ1-1 | once | TRBV29-1 | . | CSAAGQSNTEAFF | TGCAGCGCTGCAGGACAGAGTAACACTGAAGCTTTCTTT
TRBJ2-1 | . | TRBV6-2/TRBV6-3 | . | CASSPRGLLSSYNEQFF | TGTGCCAGCAGCCCTCGGGGACTCCTCAGCTCCTACAATGAGCAGTTCTTC
TRBJ2-4 | . | TRBV7-8 | TRBD1 | CASSLGDESGGVKNIQYF | TGTGCCAGCAGCTTAGGAGACGAATCAGGGGGCGTTAAAAACATTCAGTACTTC
TRBJ1-1 | . | TRBV7-9 | . | CASSFSEGTEAFF | TGTGCCAGCAGCTTTTCGGAGGGCACTGAAGCTTTCTTT
TRBJ1-2 | . | TRBV19 | . | CASSTNRDTYGYTF | TGTGCCAGTAGTACGAACAGGGATACCTATGGCTACACCTTC
TRBJ1-5 | . | TRBV29-1 | TRBD1 | CSVVLGQGLGSNQPQHF | TGCAGCGTTGTGTTGGGACAGGGGTTAGGTAGCAATCAGCCCCAGCATTTT
TRBJ2-7 | . | TRBV18 | TRBD2 | CASSPGTRDNTKVYEQYF | TGTGCCAGCTCACCAGGGACTAGGGACAATACCAAAGTTTACGAGCAGTACTTC
TRBJ2-3 | . | TRBV5-1 | . | CASSLPTDTQYF | TGCGCCAGCAGCCTACCTACAGATACGCAGTATTTT
TRBJ2-3 | few | TRBV5-4 | TRBD2 | CASSPGTSGTDTQYF | TGTGCCAGCAGCCCGGGGACTAGCGGGACAGATACGCAGTATTTT
TRBJ1-5 | . | TRBV3-1/TRBV3-2 | TRBD1 | CASSRGQDSNQPQHF | TGTGCCAGCAGCCGCGGACAGGATAGCAATCAGCCCCAGCATTTT
TRBJ1-4 | . | TRBV28 | . | CASMYYSNEKLFF | TGTGCCAGCATGTATTACAGTAATGAAAAACTGTTTTTT
TRBJ2-1 | . | TRBV2 | TRBD2 | CASSWTSGGNEQFF | TGTGCCAGCAGTTGGACTAGCGGGGGGAATGAGCAGTTCTTC
TRBJ1-1 | once | TRBV27 | . | CASSLFPGGHTEAFF | TGTGCCAGCAGTTTATTCCCCGGGGGGCACACTGAAGCTTTCTTT
TRBJ1-6 | . | TRBV13 | . | CASSQGRGNSPLHF | TGTGCCAGTTCGCAGGGAAGGGGAAATTCACCCCTCCACTTT
TRBJ1-1 | . | TRBV29-1 | . | CSVGRVTEAFF | TGCAGCGTTGGCAGGGTCACTGAAGCTTTCTTT
TRBJ1-1 | . | TRBV7-9 | . | CASSLLGDTEAFF | TGTGCCAGCAGCTTACTGGGCGACACTGAAGCTTTCTTT
TRBJ2-7 | once | TRBV11-2 | . | CASSLDRDYEQYF | TGCGCCAGCAGCTTAGATCGGGACTACGAGCAGTACTTC
TRBJ2-1 | . | TRBV28 | TRBD2 | CASTPGGGAGRANEQFF | TGTGCCAGCACCCCCGGGGGAGGGGCCGGCAGGGCCAATGAGCAGTTCTTC
TRBJ1-4 | . | TRBV5-4 | . | CASSWRGRPNEKLFF | TGTGCCAGCAGCTGGAGGGGTAGACCTAATGAAAAACTGTTTTTT
TRBJ1-4 | . | TRBV4-2 | TRBD1 | CVSSHGPGGPNEKLFF | TGTGTCAGCAGCCATGGACCAGGGGGACCTAATGAAAAACTGTTTTTT
TRBJ2-7 | . | TRBV7-2 | . | CASSNSASSYEQYF | TGTGCCAGCAGCAATAGCGCGAGCTCCTACGAGCAGTACTTC
TRBJ2-5 | . | TRBV5-1 | TRBD2 | CASAGGPLETQYF | TGCGCCAGTGCGGGAGGGCCCTTGGAGACCCAGTACTTC